A selection of T cell receptor beta chains follows, all from one sample in a study of glioma-infiltrating T cells. Each CDR3 protein is one row after TCRdb ran MiXCR on the multiplex PCR reads. The profile shows under 150,000 distinct CDR3 sequences, 35% to 50% of them singletons. The specimen was glioma tissue, nonneoplastic brain tissue, or PBMCs (not recorded which). The receptors shown here come from a human donor with low-grade glioma or glioblastoma, undergoing nonglioma brain surgery, or in good health (not recorded which). Each CDR3 is given with its conserved first and last residue. A D gene is named only where the DNA matches it firmly. Size is stated for part of the rows, as once, few or many counts, or as a class when the clone is expanded.

cdr3_nt,cdr3_aa,j_call,v_call,clone_size,d_call
TGCAGTGCTAACCGGACCGTATCCTACGAGCAGTACTTC,CSANRTVSYEQYF,TRBJ2-7,TRBV20-1,.,.
TGCAGTGCTACTCAGCCTAACTATGGCTACACCTTC,CSATQPNYGYTF,TRBJ1-2,TRBV20-1,.,.
TGTGCCAGCAGTTCCGGGACAGTGAGCAATCAGCCCCAGCATTTT,CASSSGTVSNQPQHF,TRBJ1-5,TRBV27,few,TRBD1
TGTGCCACCCCTGGGGGAGGAGCTAATGAAAAACTGTTTTTT,CATPGGGANEKLFF,TRBJ1-4,TRBV11-1,.,.
TGTGCCAGCAGTGGCCAGACTAATCTAGCGGGGGGCACAGATACGCAGTATTTT,CASSGQTNLAGGTDTQYF,TRBJ2-3,TRBV25-1,.,TRBD2
TGTGCCAGCTCACCACCGGCGACAGCCTACAATGAGCAGTTCTTC,CASSPPATAYNEQFF,TRBJ2-1,TRBV18,.,.
TGCGCCAGCAGCTGGACTAGCGACACTGAAGCTTTCTTT,CASSWTSDTEAFF,TRBJ1-1,TRBV5-1,.,.
TGTGCCAGCAGCTCCGGGACAGTCGCAGATACGCAGTATTTT,CASSSGTVADTQYF,TRBJ2-3,TRBV11-2,many,TRBD1
TGTGCCAGCAGTTACTCGAAGGCAGTAGTGAACACTGAAGCTTTCTTT,CASSYSKAVVNTEAFF,TRBJ1-1,TRBV6-6,many,.
TGCACCAGCAGCCAAGATCCGGAGACCCAGTACTTC,CTSSQDPETQYF,TRBJ2-5,TRBV4-3,.,.
TGTGCCACCAGCAGAGAGACAGGGGTGGGTTCACCCCTCCACTTT,CATSRETGVGSPLHF,TRBJ1-6,TRBV15,.,TRBD1
TGTGCCAGCAGCCAAGACGGCCAAGAGACCCAGTACTTC,CASSQDGQETQYF,TRBJ2-5,TRBV4-2,few,.
TGTGCCAGCAGTAGGGACAGTGGCACAGATACGCAGTATTTT,CASSRDSGTDTQYF,TRBJ2-3,TRBV28,.,TRBD1
TGTGCCAGCAGCTTATTTTATTTGGATACGCAGTATTTT,CASSLFYLDTQYF,TRBJ2-3,TRBV7-9,many,.
TGTGCCACCAGCAGAGATAAAAGGGACTGGGATACGCAGTATTTT,CATSRDKRDWDTQYF,TRBJ2-3,TRBV15,.,.
TGTGCCAGCTCACCACCCACATGGTACTTGTCTGGAAACACCATATATTTT,CASSPPTWYLSGNTIYF,TRBJ1-3,TRBV18,.,.
TGCAGTGCTAAACTAGCGGGAGGGGGGGAGACCCAGTACTTC,CSAKLAGGGETQYF,TRBJ2-5,TRBV20-1,few,TRBD2
TGTGCCAGCAGCAAGGGAAACGAGCAGTACTTC,CASSKGNEQYF,TRBJ2-7,TRBV6-1,.,.
TGCAGTGCTAGAGCTCAGCGGGATGCCTCTGGGGCCAACGTCCTGACTTTC,CSARAQRDASGANVLTF,TRBJ2-6,TRBV20-1,.,TRBD2
TGTGCCAGCAGCTTATTTGAGGGCGAGCAGTACTTC,CASSLFEGEQYF,TRBJ2-7,TRBV7-2,.,.
TGCAGTGCCCCGGGGGAGCAGTACTTC,CSAPGEQYF,TRBJ2-7,TRBV20-1,few,.
TGTGCCAGCAGTTCAAATGGTTATACAGGGAACGCTGAAGCTTTCTTT,CASSSNGYTGNAEAFF,TRBJ1-1,TRBV2,.,.
TGTGCCAGCAGTTTAGGGGTTCAAAATGGCTACACCTTC,CASSLGVQNGYTF,TRBJ1-2,TRBV27,.,.
TGCGCCAGCAGGGACAGTGACACTGAAGCTTTCTTT,CASRDSDTEAFF,TRBJ1-1,TRBV4-1,few,.
TGTGCCAGTAACGACAGGAGGGATGGCTACACCTTC,CASNDRRDGYTF,TRBJ1-2,TRBV19,once,.
TGTGCCAGCAGCTTAGGAGCTAGCGGGAGGCTCTACAATGAGCAGTTCTTC,CASSLGASGRLYNEQFF,TRBJ2-1,TRBV18,.,TRBD2
TGCGCCAGCAGCCAAGTTGGCAGCGACTATGGCTACACCTTC,CASSQVGSDYGYTF,TRBJ1-2,TRBV4-1,.,.
TGTGCCAGCAGTTACTCTAGCACAGATACGCAGTATTTT,CASSYSSTDTQYF,TRBJ2-3,TRBV6-6,.,.
TGCGCCAGCAGCCAACAACAGGGGTCGGGCGGCTACACCTTC,CASSQQQGSGGYTF,TRBJ1-2,TRBV4-1,.,TRBD1
TGTGCCACCAGCAGATCCCGGTCCCAAGGCGGGGAGCTGTTTTTT,CATSRSRSQGGELFF,TRBJ2-2,TRBV15,few,.
TGCAGTGTTAAGCGGGAGACCCACGAGCAGTACTTC,CSVKRETHEQYF,TRBJ2-7,TRBV20-1,.,TRBD2
TGCAGCGTTGAACCAGGAATGGGACGGGGCTACACCTTC,CSVEPGMGRGYTF,TRBJ1-2,TRBV29-1,.,.
TGCAGTGCCCGACAGGTGATGGAGCAGTACTTC,CSARQVMEQYF,TRBJ2-7,TRBV20-1,.,.
TGTGCCAGCAGTTTAAGTCTCCCCGGGTTCAATGGCTACACCTTC,CASSLSLPGFNGYTF,TRBJ1-2,TRBV27,.,.
TGTGCCAGCTTACCGAGGAGGAACACTGAAGCTTTCTTT,CASLPRRNTEAFF,TRBJ1-1,TRBV2,.,.
TGTGCCAGCAGCTTGCAAAGGAGCACAGATACGCAGTATTTT,CASSLQRSTDTQYF,TRBJ2-3,TRBV7-3,few,.
TGTGCCATCAGCGCCAGTGGGAATTCACCCCTCCACTTT,CAISASGNSPLHF,TRBJ1-6,TRBV10-3,many,.
TGTGCCAGCAGCCAAGCTTGTTCTACGCAGAACACTGAAGCTTTCTTT,CASSQACSTQNTEAFF,TRBJ1-1,TRBV28,.,.
TGTGCCAGCAGTGAGTTCAGGACGGGGCACGTATTATTC,CASSEFRTGHVLF,TRBJ2-7,TRBV28,.,.
TGTGCCAGCAGTTCGGGACCCCTTGCCAACGTCCTGACTTTC,CASSSGPLANVLTF,TRBJ2-6,TRBV6-1,once,.
TGTGCCAGCAAACTCGGACGGGATGCGTCCTACGAGCAGTACTTC,CASKLGRDASYEQYF,TRBJ2-7,TRBV6-1,.,.
TGTGCCAGCACCCGGACCGAGACTGAAGCTTTCTTT,CASTRTETEAFF,TRBJ1-1,TRBV7-9,.,.
TGCGCCAGCAGCCAGGCCGGAGTGTCTAAAGGCGATGAGCAGTTCTTC,CASSQAGVSKGDEQFF,TRBJ2-1,TRBV4-1,few,.
TGCAGTGCTAACCCAGGGCAGGGCTACGAGCAGTACTTC,CSANPGQGYEQYF,TRBJ2-7,TRBV20-1,.,.
TGTGCCAGCAGTTACTCCCGGGTGTCTGGAAACACCATATATTTT,CASSYSRVSGNTIYF,TRBJ1-3,TRBV6-6,few,.
TGCGCCAGCAGCTCACGACTAGGCTACGAGCAGTACTTC,CASSSRLGYEQYF,TRBJ2-7,TRBV4-1,.,.
TGTGCCAGCAGTTTAGACGCCTACCCCTTTTACATGAACACTGAAGCTTTCTTT,CASSLDAYPFYMNTEAFF,TRBJ1-1,TRBV28,few,.
TGTGCCAGCAGTGGGGGACTAGCGACCCAAGAGACCCAGTACTTC,CASSGGLATQETQYF,TRBJ2-5,TRBV2,.,TRBD2
TGTGCCAGCAGTCACGGGCAGGTAGCCTACGAGCAGTACTTC,CASSHGQVAYEQYF,TRBJ2-7,TRBV6-6,.,.
TGTGCCAGCAGCCAAGGTGACAGGTTCCCACCTTACAATGAGCAGTTCTTC,CASSQGDRFPPYNEQFF,TRBJ2-1,TRBV14,.,.
TGTGCCACCAGCAGAGATCGGCACAGTCAGGAGCAGTTCTTC,CATSRDRHSQEQFF,TRBJ2-1,TRBV15,.,.
TGTGCCAGCAGCAGGGAAACCGGGTACGAGCAGTACTTC,CASSRETGYEQYF,TRBJ2-7,TRBV11-2,few,.
TGTGCCAGCAGTGAAGAAGAGACCCAGTACTTC,CASSEEETQYF,TRBJ2-5,TRBV2,.,.
TGTGCCAGCAGTTTTGGGGGCCTCGAAGAGACCCAGTACTTC,CASSFGGLEETQYF,TRBJ2-5,TRBV12-3/TRBV12-4,few,.
TGTGCCTCGAGCGTGGGGGGTGGGGATACGCAGTATTTT,CASSVGGGDTQYF,TRBJ2-3,TRBV7-2,.,.